This TCR beta chain was sequenced during a study of PD-L1 blockade in urothelial cancer. The overall study: Patients previously received 0 to 3 chemotherapy regimens. Samples of blood were analyzed 3 weeks (second dose) and 6 weeks after treatment start. Whole-study results and caveats: Below-median blood TCR clonality before treatment forecast better survival.

Sequencing was performed with immunoSEQ multiplex PCR; in TCRdb, only in-frame clones are kept and a portion is missing. The sample includes about 84,000 clones, 85% to 95% of them seen just once. Trimming removed 8 bases at V and 4 bases at J, with 14 bases between. This CDR3 comprises 13 residues. This clone has more than one count but fewer than ten. Its specificity is unknown. The sample here was PBMCs, taken around atezolizumab (anti-PD-L1) treatment. The V gene is TRBV6-7, the J gene TRBJ1-1, with D maybe TRBD1 (6 bases). TRBV6-7 is noted as an ORF with a role that remains uncertain. The clonotype was recovered from a man in his fifties or sixties with urothelial cancer. CDR3 region: CASPRTGPTEAFF. In DNA form, the CDR3 reads TGTGCCAGCCCTCGTACAGGGCCCACTGAAGCTTTCTTT.